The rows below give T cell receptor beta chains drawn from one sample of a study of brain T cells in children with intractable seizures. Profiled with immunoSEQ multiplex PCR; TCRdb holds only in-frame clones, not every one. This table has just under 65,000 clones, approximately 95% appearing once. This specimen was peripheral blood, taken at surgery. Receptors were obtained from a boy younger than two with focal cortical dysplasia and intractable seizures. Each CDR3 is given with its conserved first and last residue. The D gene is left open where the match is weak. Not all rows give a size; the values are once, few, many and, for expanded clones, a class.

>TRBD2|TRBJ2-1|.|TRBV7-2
CASSPRPTGTTYNEQFF
TGTGCCAGCAGCCCGAGACCCACCGGGACTACTTACAATGAGCAGTTCTTC
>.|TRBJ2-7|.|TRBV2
CASSEATSLWQYF
TGTGCCAGCAGTGAAGCGACTAGTTTATGGCAGTACTTC
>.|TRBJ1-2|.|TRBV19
CASNSPVRGYTF
TGTGCCAGTAACAGTCCGGTCCGAGGCTACACCTTC
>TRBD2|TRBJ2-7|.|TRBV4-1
CASSQESASGRSYEQYF
TGCGCCAGCAGCCAAGAATCGGCTAGCGGGAGGTCCTACGAGCAGTACTTC
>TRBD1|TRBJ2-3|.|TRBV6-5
CASSPGTGEPDTQYF
TGTGCCAGCAGTCCCGGGACAGGGGAACCAGATACGCAGTATTTT
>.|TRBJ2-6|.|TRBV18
CASSQPVSSGANVLTF
TGTGCCAGCTCACAGCCAGTGAGCTCTGGGGCCAACGTCCTGACTTTC
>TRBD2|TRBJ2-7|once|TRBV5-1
CASSARASGSRHEQYF
TGCGCCAGCAGCGCCCGGGCTAGCGGGAGTAGGCACGAGCAGTACTTC
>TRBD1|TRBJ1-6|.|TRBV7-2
CASQIRDRVNSPLHF
TGTGCCAGCCAAATCCGAGACAGGGTGAATTCACCCCTCCACTTT
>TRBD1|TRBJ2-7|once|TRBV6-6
CASKYNRDSSYEQYF
TGTGCCAGCAAATACAACCGGGACAGCTCCTACGAGCAGTACTTC
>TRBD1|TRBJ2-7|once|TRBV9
CASSVGTGTYEQYF
TGTGCCAGCAGCGTGGGGACAGGGACCTACGAGCAGTACTTC
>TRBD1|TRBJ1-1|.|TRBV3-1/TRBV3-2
CASSPPTGKAFF
TGTGCCAGCAGCCCCCCGACAGGGAAAGCTTTCTTT
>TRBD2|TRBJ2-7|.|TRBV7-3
CASSSLGASGFQRTSIYEQYF
TGTGCCAGCAGCTCACTTGGGGCTAGCGGGTTTCAACGTACTTCTATATACGAGCAGTACTTC
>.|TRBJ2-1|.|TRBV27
CASRTLVFYNEQFF
TGTGCCAGCAGAACTTTAGTTTTCTACAATGAGCAGTTCTTC
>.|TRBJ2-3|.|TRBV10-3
CAISGKRSTDTQYF
TGTGCCATCAGTGGGAAGAGGAGCACAGATACGCAGTATTTT
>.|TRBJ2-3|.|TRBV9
CASSGGYADTQYF
TGTGCCAGCAGCGGAGGGTACGCAGATACGCAGTATTTT
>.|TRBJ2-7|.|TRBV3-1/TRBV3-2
CASSRQTGLKGSQYF
TGTGCCAGCAGCCGACAAACAGGGCTCAAGGGGTCCCAGTACTTC
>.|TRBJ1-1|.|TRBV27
CASSLMGRTMGAEAFF
TGTGCCAGCAGTTTAATGGGGAGGACGATGGGCGCTGAAGCTTTCTTT
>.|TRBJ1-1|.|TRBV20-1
CSASKVDLDTEAFF
TGCAGTGCTAGTAAGGTCGATTTGGACACTGAAGCTTTCTTT
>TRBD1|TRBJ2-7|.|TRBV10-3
CAIMGDRGRSEQYF
TGTGCCATCATGGGAGACAGGGGAAGGTCCGAGCAGTACTTC
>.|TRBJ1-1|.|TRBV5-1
CASSQDTQNTEAFF
TGCGCCAGCAGCCAAGACACCCAGAACACTGAAGCTTTCTTT
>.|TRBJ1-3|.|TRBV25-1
CASSEYGEASSGNTIYF
TGTGCCAGCAGTGAATATGGCGAGGCTAGCTCTGGAAACACCATATATTTT
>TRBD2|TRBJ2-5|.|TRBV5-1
CASHKEGLAVYQETQYF
TGCGCCAGCCACAAAGAGGGACTAGCGGTTTACCAAGAGACCCAGTACTTC
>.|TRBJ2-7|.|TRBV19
CASSIRGDWGGGNGSSYEQYF
TGTGCCAGTAGTATTCGTGGGGATTGGGGGGGCGGCAATGGAAGCTCCTACGAGCAGTACTTC
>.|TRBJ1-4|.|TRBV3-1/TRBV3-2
CASSQDSAWQSKLFF
TGTGCCAGCAGCCAAGATAGCGCGTGGCAGTCTAAACTGTTTTTT
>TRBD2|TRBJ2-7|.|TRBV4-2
CASSQEGLAGGYYMSEQYF
TGTGCCAGCAGCCAAGAGGGACTAGCGGGAGGGTACTACATGAGCGAGCAGTACTTC
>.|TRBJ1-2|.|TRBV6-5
CATRDRPVNYGYTF
TGTGCCACCCGGGATCGCCCAGTTAACTATGGCTACACCTTC
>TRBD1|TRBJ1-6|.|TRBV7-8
CASTPGTGKYSPLHF
TGTGCCAGCACGCCTGGGACAGGGAAGTATTCACCCCTCCACTTT
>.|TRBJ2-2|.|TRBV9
CASSVTVTGELFF
TGTGCCAGCAGCGTCACCGTGACCGGGGAGCTGTTTTTT
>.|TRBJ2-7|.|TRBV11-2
CASSSRTSSSYEQYF
TGTGCCAGCAGCTCGAGGACGTCTAGCTCCTACGAGCAGTACTTC
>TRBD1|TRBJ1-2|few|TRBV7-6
CASSQSTGGFYGYTF
TGTGCCAGCAGCCAATCGACAGGGGGATTCTATGGCTACACCTTC
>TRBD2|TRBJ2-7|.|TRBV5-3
CARSLRVLGIGRGVPYEQYF
TGTGCCAGAAGCTTGCGGGTTCTTGGCATAGGACGGGGGGTCCCCTACGAGCAGTACTTC
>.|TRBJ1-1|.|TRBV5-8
CASSLVGSMNTEAFF
TGTGCCAGCAGCTTGGTGGGGTCTATGAACACTGAAGCTTTCTTT
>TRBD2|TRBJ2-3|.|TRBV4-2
CASSQVGTSGRVSTDTQYF
TGTGCCAGCAGCCAAGTGGGGACTAGCGGGAGAGTGAGCACAGATACGCAGTATTTT
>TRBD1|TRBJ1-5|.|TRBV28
CAATGQGDQPQHF
TGTGCCGCCACGGGACAGGGGGATCAGCCCCAGCATTTT
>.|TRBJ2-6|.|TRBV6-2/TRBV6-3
CASSRAGANVLTF
TGTGCCAGCAGCCGGGCTGGGGCCAACGTCCTGACTTTC
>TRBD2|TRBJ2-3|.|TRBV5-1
CASSLAGTSGATDTQYF
TGCGCCAGCAGCTTGGCCGGGACTAGCGGGGCCACAGATACGCAGTATTTT
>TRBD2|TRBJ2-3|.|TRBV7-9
CASSILAASTDTQYF
TGTGCCAGCAGCATACTAGCGGCTAGCACAGATACGCAGTATTTT
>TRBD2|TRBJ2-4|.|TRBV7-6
CASSSLPLGTSSEGWAKNIQYF
TGTGCCAGCAGCTCCCTACCGTTGGGGACTAGTTCCGAGGGTTGGGCCAAAAACATTCAGTACTTC
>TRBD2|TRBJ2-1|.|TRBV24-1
CATSDLGSGTSGYNEQFF
TGTGCCACCAGTGATTTGGGGTCCGGGACTAGCGGTTACAATGAGCAGTTCTTC
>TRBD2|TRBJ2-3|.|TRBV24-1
CATSDSTSPGLAGGDTQYF
TGTGCCACCAGTGATTCGACATCCCCGGGACTAGCGGGGGGGGATACGCAGTATTTT
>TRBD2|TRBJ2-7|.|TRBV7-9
CASSLYRLAGRDYYEQYF
TGTGCCAGCAGCTTATATCGACTAGCGGGGAGGGATTATTACGAGCAGTACTTC
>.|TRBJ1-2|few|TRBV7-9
CASSLGVNYGYTF
TGTGCCAGCAGCTTAGGGGTTAACTATGGCTACACCTTC
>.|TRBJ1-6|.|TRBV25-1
CASSPVPGALHF
TGTGCCAGCAGTCCGGTCCCGGGGGCCCTCCACTTT
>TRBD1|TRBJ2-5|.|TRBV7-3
CASSSGTGGETQYF
TGTGCCAGCAGCTCCGGGACAGGGGGGGAGACCCAGTACTTC
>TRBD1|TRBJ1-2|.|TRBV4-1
CASSQDSRGRRYTF
TGCGCCAGCAGCCAAGATAGCAGGGGGCGTCGCTACACCTTC
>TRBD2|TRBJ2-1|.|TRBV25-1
CASSSASGAPSYNEQFF
TGTGCCAGCAGTTCGGCTAGCGGGGCACCCTCCTACAATGAGCAGTTCTTC
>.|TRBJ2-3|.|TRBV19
CASKTGASTDTQYF
TGTGCCAGTAAAACAGGTGCTAGCACAGATACGCAGTATTTT